This T cell receptor (beta chain) came from a study of blood T cells in healthy people across ages. About this clonotype itself: With a much larger clone just one base away, this may be a read error.

The authors ran a second PCR of about 6 to 11 cycles using a sample-barcoded 5' primer and a J-beta primer mix. TCRdb used MiXCR to reprocess the 5' RACE reads, holding one entry per CDR3 protein. Seen here are about 780,000 distinct CDR3 sequences, less than 60% observed once, and the top ten hold 15% to 20%. CDR1 is SEHNR, CDR2 FQNEAQ, per germline (reference sequence). V was trimmed by 5 bases and J by 1 base, leaving 9 bases between them. The CDR3 runs 13 residues. The receptor comes from an elderly man in good health. Sequenced: blood. The chain recombines TRBV7-9 with TRBJ2-7, with D possibly matching TRBD1 (5 bases). The DNA for the CDR3 is TGTGCCAGCAGCAAAGACAGTTCCTACGAGCAGTACTTC. Protein sequence: CASSKDSSYEQYF.